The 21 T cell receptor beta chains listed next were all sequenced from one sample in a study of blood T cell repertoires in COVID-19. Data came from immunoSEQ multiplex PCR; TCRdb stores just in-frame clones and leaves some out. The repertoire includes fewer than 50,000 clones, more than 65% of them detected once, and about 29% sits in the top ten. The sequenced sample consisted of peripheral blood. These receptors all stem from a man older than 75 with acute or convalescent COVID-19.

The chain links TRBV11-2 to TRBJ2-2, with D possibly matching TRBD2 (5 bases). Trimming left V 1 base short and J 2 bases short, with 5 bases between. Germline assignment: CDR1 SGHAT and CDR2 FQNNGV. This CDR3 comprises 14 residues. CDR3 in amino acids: CASSLAGNTGELFF. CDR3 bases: TGTGCCAGCAGCTTAGCGGGAAACACCGGGGAGCTGTTTTTT. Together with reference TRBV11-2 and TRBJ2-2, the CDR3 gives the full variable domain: EAGVAQSPRYKIIEKRQSVAFWCNPISGHATLYWYQQILGQGPKLLIQFQNNGVVDDSQLPKDRFSAERLKGVDSTLKIQPAKLEDSAVYLCASSLAGNTGELFFGEGSRLTVL.

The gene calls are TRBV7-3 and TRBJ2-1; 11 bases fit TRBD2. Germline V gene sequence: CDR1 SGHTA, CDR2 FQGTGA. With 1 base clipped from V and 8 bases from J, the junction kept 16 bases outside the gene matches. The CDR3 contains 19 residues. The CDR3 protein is CASSLIDSVSGGALDEQFF. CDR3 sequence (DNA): TGTGCCAGCAGCTTAATAGATAGTGTTAGCGGGGGGGCCTTGGATGAGCAGTTCTTC.

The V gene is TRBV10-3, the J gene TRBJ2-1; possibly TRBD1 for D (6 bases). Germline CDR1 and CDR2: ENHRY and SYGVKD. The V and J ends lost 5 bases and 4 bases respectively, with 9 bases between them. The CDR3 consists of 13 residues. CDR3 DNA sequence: TGTGCCATCAGTCGGGACACATACAATGAGCAGTTCTTC. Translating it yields CAISRDTYNEQFF.

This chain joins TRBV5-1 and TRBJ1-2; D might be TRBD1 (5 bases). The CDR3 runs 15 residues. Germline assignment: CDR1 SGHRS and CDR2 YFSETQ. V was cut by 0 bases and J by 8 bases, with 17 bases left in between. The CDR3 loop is CASSLAPGYSDGYTF. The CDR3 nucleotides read TGCGCCAGCAGCTTGGCCCCAGGGTACTCTGACGGCTACACCTTC.

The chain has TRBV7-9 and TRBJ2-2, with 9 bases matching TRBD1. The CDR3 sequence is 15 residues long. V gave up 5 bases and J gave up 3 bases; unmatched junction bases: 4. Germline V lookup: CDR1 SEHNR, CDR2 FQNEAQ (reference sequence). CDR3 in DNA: TGTGCCAGCAGCCAACAGGGGGCTTACACCGGGGAGCTGTTTTTT. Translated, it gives CASSQQGAYTGELFF.

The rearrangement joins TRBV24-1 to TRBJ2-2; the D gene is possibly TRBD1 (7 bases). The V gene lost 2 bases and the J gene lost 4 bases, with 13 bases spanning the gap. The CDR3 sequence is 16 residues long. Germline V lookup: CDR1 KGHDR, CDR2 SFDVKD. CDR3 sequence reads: CATSDSSGGLTGELFF. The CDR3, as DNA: TGTGCCACCAGTGATTCCTCAGGGGGACTCACCGGGGAGCTGTTTTTT.

Here the CDR3 reads CASSGSLNTGELFF. In nucleotides, the CDR3 is TGCGCCAGCAGCGGTAGCCTGAACACCGGGGAGCTGTTTTTT. The chain is built from TRBV5-1 and TRBJ2-2; D is unclear. Germline values: CDR1 SGHRS, CDR2 YFSETQ. This CDR3 spans 14 amino acids. Trimming cost V 4 bases and J 1 base, with 8 bases left between them.

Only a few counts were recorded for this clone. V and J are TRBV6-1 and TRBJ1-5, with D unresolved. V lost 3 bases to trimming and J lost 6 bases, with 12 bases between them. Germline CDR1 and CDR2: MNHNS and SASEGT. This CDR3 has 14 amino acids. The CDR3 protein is CASSEAGEAQPQHF. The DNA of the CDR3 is TGTGCCAGCAGTGAGGCGGGAGAGGCTCAGCCCCAGCATTTT.

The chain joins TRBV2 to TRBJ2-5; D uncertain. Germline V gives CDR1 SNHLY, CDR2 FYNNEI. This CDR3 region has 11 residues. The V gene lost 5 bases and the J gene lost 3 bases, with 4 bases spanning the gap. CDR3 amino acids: CASSLKETQYF. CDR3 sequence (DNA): TGTGCCAGCAGTCTAAAAGAGACCCAGTACTTC.

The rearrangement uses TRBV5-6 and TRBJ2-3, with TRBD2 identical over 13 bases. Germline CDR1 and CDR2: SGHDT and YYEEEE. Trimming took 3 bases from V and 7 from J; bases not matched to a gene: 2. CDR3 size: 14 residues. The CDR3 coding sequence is TGTGCCAGCAGCTCGACTAGCGGGGGGTATACGCAGTATTTT. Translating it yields CASSSTSGGYTQYF.

Written as DNA, the CDR3 is TGTGCCAGTAGCCCCTTGATGAGTCTAGCCAAAAACATTCAGTACTTC. Translation gives CASSPLMSLAKNIQYF. The chain carries TRBV19 and TRBJ2-4; D uncertain. The CDR3 is 16 amino acids. V gave up 6 bases and J gave up 0 bases, with 15 bases separating them. Germline V gene sequence: CDR1 LNHDA, CDR2 SQIVND (reference sequence).

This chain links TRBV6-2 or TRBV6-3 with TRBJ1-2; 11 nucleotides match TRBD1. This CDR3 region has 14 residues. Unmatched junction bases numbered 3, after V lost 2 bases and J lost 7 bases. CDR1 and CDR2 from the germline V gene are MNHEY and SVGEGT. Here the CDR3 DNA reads TGTGCCAGCAGTTACGGACAGGGGGCGTTTGGCTACACCTTC. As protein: CASSYGQGAFGYTF.

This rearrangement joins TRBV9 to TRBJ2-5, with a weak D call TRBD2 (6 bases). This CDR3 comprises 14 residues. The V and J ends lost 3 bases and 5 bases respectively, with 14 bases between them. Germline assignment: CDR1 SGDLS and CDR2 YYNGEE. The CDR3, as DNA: TGTGCCAGCAGCGCCAACCGGGGGTGGGAGACCCAGTACTTC. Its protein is CASSANRGWETQYF.

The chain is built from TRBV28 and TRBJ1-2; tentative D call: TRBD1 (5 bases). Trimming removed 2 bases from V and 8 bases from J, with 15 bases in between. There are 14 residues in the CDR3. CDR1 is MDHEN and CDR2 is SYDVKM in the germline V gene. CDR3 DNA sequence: TGTGCCAGCAGTTTAGCGGCCAGGGTAAACGGCTACACCTTC. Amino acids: CASSLAARVNGYTF.

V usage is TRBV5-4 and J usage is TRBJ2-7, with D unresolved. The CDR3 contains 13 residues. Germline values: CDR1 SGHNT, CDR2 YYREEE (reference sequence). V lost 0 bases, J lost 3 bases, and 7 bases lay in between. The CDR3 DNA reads TGTGCCAGCAGCTTGGTAGCAGACTACGAGCAGTACTTC. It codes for CASSLVADYEQYF.

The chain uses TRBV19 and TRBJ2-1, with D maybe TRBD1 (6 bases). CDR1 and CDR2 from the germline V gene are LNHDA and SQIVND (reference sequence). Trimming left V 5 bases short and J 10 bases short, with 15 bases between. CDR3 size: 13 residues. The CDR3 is CASSLTGYGEQFF. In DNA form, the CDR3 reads TGTGCCAGTAGTCTAACAGGGTATGGCGAGCAGTTCTTC.

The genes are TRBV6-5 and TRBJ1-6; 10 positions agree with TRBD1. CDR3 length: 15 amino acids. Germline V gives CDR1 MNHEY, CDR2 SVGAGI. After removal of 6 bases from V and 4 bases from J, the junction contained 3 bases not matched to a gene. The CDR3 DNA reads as TGTGCCAGCAGCCTGGGACAGGGGTATAATTCACCCCTCCACTTT. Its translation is CASSLGQGYNSPLHF.

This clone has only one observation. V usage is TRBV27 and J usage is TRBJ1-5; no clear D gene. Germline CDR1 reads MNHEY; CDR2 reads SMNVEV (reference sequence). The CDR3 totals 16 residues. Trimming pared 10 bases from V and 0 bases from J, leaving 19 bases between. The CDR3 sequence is CATSLDKSYSNQPQHF. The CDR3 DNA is TGTGCCACCTCTCTAGATAAAAGTTATAGCAATCAGCCCCAGCATTTT.

The chain's CDR3 is CASMPLRGPNTEAFF. CDR3 sequence (DNA): TGTGCCAGCATGCCCTTGCGGGGGCCTAACACTGAAGCTTTCTTT. V gene TRBV11-2 combines with J gene TRBJ1-1; tentative D call: TRBD1 (6 bases). The CDR3 covers 15 residues. V was pared by 7 bases and J by 2 bases, with 17 bases between. CDR1 is SGHAT and CDR2 is FQNNGV in the germline V gene.

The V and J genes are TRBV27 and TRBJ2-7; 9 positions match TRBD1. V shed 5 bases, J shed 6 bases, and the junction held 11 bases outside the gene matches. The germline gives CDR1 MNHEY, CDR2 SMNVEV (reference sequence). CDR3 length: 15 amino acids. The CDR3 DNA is TGTGCCAGCAGTATTTACCGGGACAGGGTTGGCGAGCAGTACTTC. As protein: CASSIYRDRVGEQYF.

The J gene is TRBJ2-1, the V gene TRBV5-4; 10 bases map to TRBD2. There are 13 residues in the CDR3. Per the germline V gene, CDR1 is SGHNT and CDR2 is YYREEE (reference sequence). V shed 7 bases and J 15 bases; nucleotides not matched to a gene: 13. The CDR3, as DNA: TGTGCCAGCGTAGGAGCGGGGGGGGGCTATTGGTTCTTC. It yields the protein CASVGAGGGYWFF.